This paragraph reports one T cell receptor beta chain. The antigen remains unidentified. Relapse after autologous stem cell transplantation occurred in every patient, and brentuximab vedotin exposure varied. This record belongs to a study of PD-1 blockade in classical Hodgkin lymphoma. Germline CDR1 is KGHSH and CDR2 is LQKENI. The length of the CDR3 is 16 residues. V was pared by 0 bases and J by 5 bases, with 5 bases of the junction left unmatched. Overall study findings and caveats: With CD4+ cells, TCR diversity rose significantly by C4D1, but not with CD8+ cells.

The method was immunoSEQ multiplex PCR; TCRdb's version includes in-frame clones alone and lacks a portion of them. The data hold tens of thousands of clones, with approximately 84% observed a single time. The chain uses TRBV18 and TRBJ2-1; 9 bases are a match to TRBD1. The source is a human donor with classical Hodgkin lymphoma. The sequencing here drew on peripheral blood mononuclear cells (PBMCs), taken at baseline. For the CDR3, the DNA is TGTGCCAGCTCACCACCGACAGGGGGTACCAACAATGAGCAGTTCTTC. Residues: CASSPPTGGTNNEQFF. Drawing the rest from reference TRBV18 and TRBJ2-1, the complete variable domain is NAGVMQNPRHLVRRRGQEARLRCSPMKGHSHVYWYRQLPEEGLKFMVYLQKENIIDESGMPKERFSAEFPKEGPSILRIQQVVRGDSAAYFCASSPPTGGTNNEQFFGPGTRLTVL.